The 8 T cell receptor beta chains in this list originate from one sample, sequenced in a study of early T cells in non-severe SARS-CoV-2 infection. One entry per CDR3 protein results from TCRdb running MiXCR on the 5' RACE reads. The sample carries approximately 40,000 distinct CDR3 sequences, around 6.1% recorded once. Sequencing used whole blood, obtained at baseline. The receptors were gathered from an adult who was a healthcare worker with PCR-confirmed SARS-CoV-2 infection or an uninfected control (not recorded which).

This clonotype occurred many times. The V gene is TRBV24-1, the J gene TRBJ2-2; 7 bases fit TRBD1. V was clipped by 3 bases and J by 0 bases; unmatched bases: 3. The CDR3 is 16 residues long. CDR1 is KGHDR, CDR2 SFDVKD, per germline. Here the CDR3 DNA reads TGTGCCACCAGTGATATGACAGGGCCGAACACCGGGGAGCTGTTTTTT. This encodes CATSDMTGPNTGELFF.

This sequence joins TRBV10-3 and TRBJ1-6; maybe TRBD1 (5 bases). Looked up from germline, CDR1 is ENHRY and CDR2 is SYGVKD. The ends were cut back, 7 bases at V and 11 bases at J, with 12 bases in the middle. The CDR3 extends over 12 amino acids. The CDR3 protein is CAITSTGPPLHF. DNA for the CDR3: TGTGCCATCACCTCTACAGGTCCACCCCTCCACTTT.

In this sample, this clonotype turned up many times. The gene calls are TRBV7-8 and TRBJ1-4; D gene ambiguous. Trimming left V 0 bases short and J 6 bases short, with 14 bases between. Germline V gene sequence: CDR1 SGHVS, CDR2 FQNEAQ. The CDR3 is 16 amino acids. CDR3 residues: CASSLAPVGWDEKLFF. The DNA of the CDR3 is TGTGCCAGCAGCTTAGCGCCAGTGGGGTGGGATGAAAAACTGTTTTTT.

The rearrangement uses TRBV6-2 or TRBV6-3 and TRBJ2-1; 10 positions agree with TRBD2. Germline CDR1 reads MNHEY; CDR2 reads SVGEGT. Trimming cost V 7 bases and J 7 bases; bases outside gene matches: 10. CDR3 length: 15 residues. The CDR3 DNA reads as TGTGCCAGCAACCCTGGGAGCGGGAGGGGTAATGAGCAGTTCTTC. The encoded protein is CASNPGSGRGNEQFF.

This chain links TRBV7-6 with TRBJ2-3, with D maybe TRBD2 (8 bases). Trimming stripped 4 bases from V and 7 bases from J, with 18 bases between. CDR3 length equals 15 residues. Germline V CDR1 and CDR2: SGHVS, FNYEAQ. The CDR3, as DNA: TGTGCCAGCAGCTCACGGGAGGGGGCTTTCTATACGCAGTATTTT. Translated, it gives CASSSREGAFYTQYF. Based on the CDR3 plus reference TRBV7-6 and TRBJ2-3, the full variable domain is GAGVSQSPRYKVTKRGQDVALRCDPISGHVSLYWYRQALGQGPEFLTYFNYEAQQDKSGLPNDRFSAERPEGSISTLTIQRTEQRDSAMYRCASSSREGAFYTQYFGPGTRLTVL.

This clonotype showed up just a few times. The chain uses TRBV7-2 and TRBJ2-1, with D tentatively TRBD1 (5 bases). Trimming took 5 bases from V and 1 from J, leaving 9 bases between them. This CDR3 region has 14 residues. In germline, CDR1 is SGHTA, CDR2 FQGNSA. For the CDR3, the DNA is TGTGCCAGCAGCGCTAGACAGTCCTACAATGAGCAGTTCTTC. It encodes CASSARQSYNEQFF.

Ten or more counts support this clonotype. The DNA of the CDR3 is TGTGCCAGCAGCCCCCGGGCTGACGAATTTCTGACCTTC. Protein: CASSPRADEFLTF. The chain carries TRBV7-3 and TRBJ1-2; D gene ambiguous. Germline CDR1 SGHTA, CDR2 FQGTGA. Trimming pared 5 bases from V and 14 bases from J, leaving 21 bases between. This CDR3 spans 13 amino acids.

In its sample, this clonotype was seen many times. CDR3 region: CASRLTGPGETQYF. The DNA of the CDR3 is TGTGCCAGCAGGCTGACAGGACCAGGAGAGACCCAGTACTTC. The genes are TRBV27 and TRBJ2-5; TRBD1 is a possible D gene (6 bases). Trimming stripped 6 bases from V and 4 bases from J, with 15 bases between. The CDR3 totals 14 residues. Germline CDR1 MNHEY, CDR2 SMNVEV (reference sequence).